This is a list of T cell receptor beta chains from one sample in a study of blood T cell repertoires in COVID-19. Sequenced by immunoSEQ multiplex PCR; TCRdb stores in-frame clones only, minus some. The data show approximately 170,000 clones, less than 80% seen once. Sequencing input: peripheral blood. These receptors originate from a woman aged 45-60 years with acute or convalescent COVID-19. The CDR3 runs from the conserved cysteine through the conserved F or W. The D gene is left open where the match is weak. Clone size appears in some rows only: once, few, many, or a class for an expanded clone.

>TRBV27|TRBD1|15|NA|TRBJ2-1
CASTPGRGWVDEQFF
TGTGCCAGCACCCCCGGCAGGGGGTGGGTCGATGAGCAGTTCTTC
>TRBV10-2|NA|13|few|TRBJ1-5
CASSEYRAQPQHF
TGCGCCAGCAGTGAGTACAGGGCCCAGCCCCAGCATTTT
>TRBV3-1/TRBV3-2|TRBD2|14|NA|TRBJ2-2
CASSHTSGSGELFF
TGTGCCAGCAGCCACACTAGCGGGTCGGGGGAGCTGTTTTTT
>TRBV9|TRBD2|16|NA|TRBJ2-6
CASSPRGRAGANVLTF
TGTGCCAGCAGCCCCCGGGGGAGGGCTGGGGCCAACGTCCTGACTTTC
>TRBV18|TRBD1|15|NA|TRBJ1-5
CASSRDRAENQPQHF
TGTGCCAGCTCCCGGGACAGGGCAGAGAATCAGCCCCAGCATTTT
>TRBV19|NA|18|NA|TRBJ1-1
CASSIYLDRPNMNTEAFF
TGTGCCAGTAGTATATATCTCGACAGGCCCAACATGAACACTGAAGCTTTCTTT
>TRBV11-2|TRBD2|17|few|TRBJ2-5
CASSLDHGTSGRKTQYF
TGTGCCAGCAGCTTAGATCATGGAACTAGCGGGAGGAAGACCCAGTACTTC
>TRBV11-2|TRBD1|15|NA|TRBJ1-4
CASSPQGAIDEKLFF
TGTGCCAGCAGCCCCCAGGGGGCTATTGATGAAAAACTGTTTTTT
>TRBV27|TRBD1|13|NA|TRBJ2-1
CASLRTGLNEQFF
TGTGCCAGCCTCCGGACAGGTCTGAATGAGCAGTTCTTC
>TRBV14|NA|12|NA|TRBJ2-3
CASSQVPGTQYF
TGTGCCAGCAGCCAAGTACCGGGTACGCAGTATTTT
>TRBV5-4|TRBD1|16|few|TRBJ1-2
CASSTALPGQGAGKTF
TGTGCCAGCAGCACCGCCCTCCCGGGACAGGGGGCGGGCAAGACCTTC
>TRBV18|TRBD2|14|NA|TRBJ2-7
CASSSGGGSYEQYF
TGTGCCAGCTCCTCGGGGGGGGGCTCCTACGAGCAGTACTTC
>TRBV7-8|TRBD1|14|few|TRBJ1-2
CASSLVQGAYGYTF
TGTGCCAGCAGCTTAGTCCAGGGGGCGTATGGCTACACCTTC
>TRBV7-2|NA|15|few|TRBJ2-1
CASSLSRAEYNEQFF
TGTGCCAGCAGCTTATCGCGGGCCGAATACAATGAGCAGTTCTTC
>TRBV28|TRBD1|14|NA|TRBJ1-5
CASVRQGSNQPQHF
TGTGCCAGCGTTAGACAGGGATCGAATCAGCCCCAGCATTTT
>TRBV5-1|TRBD2|15|NA|TRBJ2-1
CASSQGLADYNEQFF
TGCGCCAGCAGCCAGGGACTAGCGGATTACAATGAGCAGTTCTTC
>TRBV9|TRBD1|13|NA|TRBJ2-7
CASARQGVDEQYF
TGTGCCAGCGCAAGACAGGGGGTCGACGAGCAGTACTTC
>TRBV7-8|NA|14|NA|TRBJ2-3
CASSFLASADTQYF
TGTGCCAGCAGCTTTCTAGCGAGCGCAGATACGCAGTATTTT
>TRBV25-1|NA|16|few|TRBJ2-1
CASSEWDSRIYNEQFF
TGTGCCAGCAGTGAATGGGACTCCCGGATCTACAATGAGCAGTTCTTC
>TRBV5-4|NA|14|NA|TRBJ2-7
CASSPKGKTYEQYF
TGTGCCAGCAGCCCTAAGGGGAAAACCTACGAGCAGTACTTC
>TRBV6-5|TRBD2|16|NA|TRBJ2-1
CASRYPLAGGYNEQFF
TGTGCCAGCAGATACCCTCTAGCGGGAGGATACAATGAGCAGTTCTTC
>TRBV4-3|TRBD2|14|NA|TRBJ2-3
CATSLGGRTDTQYF
TGCGCCACCTCTCTCGGCGGGAGGACAGATACGCAGTATTTT
>TRBV5-4|NA|14|NA|TRBJ2-7
CASSLPSSSYEQYF
TGTGCCAGCAGCTTGCCTAGTTCGTCGTACGAGCAGTACTTC
>TRBV15|TRBD2|18|NA|TRBJ2-1
CATSRDSWEREYYNEQFF
TGTGCCACCAGCAGAGATTCTTGGGAGCGGGAGTATTACAATGAGCAGTTCTTC
>TRBV24-1|NA|12|NA|TRBJ1-1
CATSRRDTEAFF
TGTGCCACCAGTCGCCGCGACACTGAAGCTTTCTTT
>TRBV28|NA|15|NA|TRBJ2-1
CASSLTLVGRGEQFF
TGTGCCAGCAGTCTGACCCTCGTCGGGCGCGGGGAGCAGTTCTTC
>TRBV9|TRBD1|16|NA|TRBJ2-7
CASSVNPGQGDYEQYF
TGTGCCAGCAGCGTAAACCCCGGACAGGGGGACTACGAGCAGTACTTC
>TRBV11-2|TRBD1|13|NA|TRBJ1-2
CASSLRGRDGYTF
TGTGCCAGCAGCTTAAGGGGGCGGGATGGCTACACCTTC
>TRBV27|NA|14|NA|TRBJ1-1
CASSYRQMNTEAFF
TGTGCCAGCAGTTATCGACAGATGAACACTGAAGCTTTCTTT
>TRBV7-9|TRBD1|13|NA|TRBJ1-1
CASSSTGRTEAFF
TGTGCCAGCAGCTCGACAGGGCGAACTGAAGCTTTCTTT
>TRBV7-2|TRBD1|16|NA|TRBJ2-7
CASSLGYGTGAYEQYF
TGTGCCAGCAGCTTGGGGTACGGGACAGGTGCCTACGAGCAGTACTTC
>TRBV19|TRBD1|15|NA|TRBJ2-7
CASSPGQGSSYEQYF
TGTGCCAGTAGCCCGGGACAGGGGAGCTCCTACGAGCAGTACTTC
>TRBV11-3|NA|14|NA|TRBJ2-3
CASSLGGISDTQYF
TGTGCCAGCAGCTTAGGCGGGATCTCAGATACGCAGTATTTT
>TRBV24-1|NA|12|NA|TRBJ2-7
CAAGTGSYEQYF
TGTGCCGCCGGGACTGGCTCCTACGAGCAGTACTTC
>TRBV6-1|TRBD1|17|NA|TRBJ1-2
CASSEEWDRSLRYGYTF
TGTGCCAGCAGTGAAGAGTGGGACAGATCGCTGCGCTATGGCTACACCTTC
>TRBV6-5|NA|15|NA|TRBJ2-3
CASSYWETGTDTQYF
TGTGCCAGCAGTTACTGGGAGACGGGTACAGATACGCAGTATTTT
>TRBV6-5|TRBD1|15|NA|TRBJ1-6
CASRQDRSYNSPLHF
TGTGCCAGCAGACAGGACAGGTCCTATAATTCACCCCTCCACTTT
>TRBV5-4|NA|13|NA|TRBJ2-3
CASSLQGPDTQYF
TGTGCCAGCAGCTTGCAGGGTCCGGATACGCAGTATTTT
>TRBV4-3|NA|15|NA|TRBJ1-1
CASSLAEGGSTEAFF
TGCGCCAGCAGCCTTGCAGAAGGGGGATCCACTGAAGCTTTCTTT
>TRBV4-1|TRBD1|17|NA|TRBJ2-7
CASSQVMGGQGTGEQYF
TGCGCCAGCAGCCAAGTTATGGGGGGACAGGGGACGGGCGAGCAGTACTTC
>TRBV21-1|NA|15|NA|TRBJ2-7
CASSKSKLDSYEQYF
TGTGCCAGCAGCAAAAGCAAGTTAGACAGCTACGAGCAGTACTTC
>TRBV11-3|TRBD2|15|NA|TRBJ2-1
CASSRGTSGDNEQFF
TGTGCCAGCAGCAGAGGGACTAGCGGAGACAATGAGCAGTTCTTC
>TRBV25-1|NA|14|NA|TRBJ1-2
CASSDRVRLDGYTF
TGTGCCAGCAGTGACAGGGTTAGATTAGATGGCTACACCTTC
>TRBV19|NA|14|NA|TRBJ1-1
CASSMGGSNTEAFF
TGTGCCAGTAGTATGGGGGGTTCGAACACTGAAGCTTTCTTT
>TRBV18|TRBD2|15|NA|TRBJ2-7
CASSPPLAGADEQYF
TGTGCCAGCTCACCACCTTTAGCGGGAGCTGACGAGCAGTACTTC
>TRBV18|TRBD2|15|NA|TRBJ2-7
CASSPAGGPLYEQYF
TGTGCCAGCTCACCAGCGGGAGGGCCCCTCTACGAGCAGTACTTC
>TRBV21-1|NA|16|NA|TRBJ2-3
CASSKAGGFGTDTQYF
TGTGCCAGCAGCAAAGCGGGCGGGTTCGGCACAGATACGCAGTATTTT
>TRBV6-5|NA|15|NA|TRBJ2-1
CASSTSGLAGGEQFF
NA
>TRBV18|NA|15|NA|TRBJ2-1
CASSSVTSSYNEQFF
TGTGCCAGCTCATCCGTCACTAGCTCCTACAATGAGCAGTTCTTC
>TRBV2|TRBD2|15|NA|TRBJ2-2
CASSLRESLAGELFF
TGTGCCAGCAGTCTGCGGGAGTCATTAGCCGGGGAGCTGTTTTTT
>TRBV6-5|NA|15|once|TRBJ2-6
CASRGAGAGANVLTF
TGTGCCAGCAGGGGGGCAGGGGCTGGGGCCAACGTCCTGACTTTC
>TRBV27|TRBD1|15|NA|TRBJ1-5
CASSRDRSSNQPQHF
TGTGCCAGCAGTCGGGACAGAAGTAGCAATCAGCCCCAGCATTTT
>TRBV3-1/TRBV3-2|NA|14|NA|TRBJ1-2
CASSQDSGMRDYTF
TGTGCCAGCAGCCAAGATTCCGGGATGCGTGACTACACCTTC
>TRBV10-2|TRBD1|13|once|TRBJ1-2
CASSDPQGGGYTF
TGCGCCAGCAGTGACCCACAGGGGGGAGGCTACACCTTC